The rows below give T cell receptor beta chains drawn from one sample of a study of T cell responses to AZD1222 COVID-19 vaccine. Some clones are missing from TCRdb's copy, which holds only in-frame ones; the method was immunoSEQ multiplex PCR. The sample yields some 280,000 clones, 85% to 95% seen once. The specimen comprised peripheral blood, sampled 28 days after the second AZD1222 dose. These receptors were taken from an adult who received the AZD1222 COVID-19 vaccine. CDR3s include the opening cysteine and the closing phenylalanine or tryptophan. Each record gives: clone size, V gene, D gene, J gene, CDR3 protein. D genes are given only for firm matches. Size is stated for part of the rows, as once, few or many counts, or as a class when the clone is expanded.

clone size: -
V gene: TRBV11-2
D gene: -
J gene: TRBJ2-1
CDR3 protein: CASSLSPRSSYNEQFF

clone size: -
V gene: TRBV5-4
D gene: -
J gene: TRBJ2-3
CDR3 protein: CASRRGRGTDTQYF

clone size: -
V gene: TRBV18
D gene: -
J gene: TRBJ2-1
CDR3 protein: CASSGWGKDEQFF

clone size: -
V gene: TRBV5-1
D gene: -
J gene: TRBJ2-4
CDR3 protein: CASSQGTPKNIQYF

clone size: -
V gene: TRBV28
D gene: -
J gene: TRBJ1-2
CDR3 protein: CASTRTSPYGYTF

clone size: -
V gene: TRBV7-2
D gene: -
J gene: TRBJ2-7
CDR3 protein: CASSVRTGSYEQYF

clone size: -
V gene: TRBV5-1
D gene: -
J gene: TRBJ1-1
CDR3 protein: CASSGGLTEAFF

clone size: -
V gene: TRBV28
D gene: -
J gene: TRBJ1-4
CDR3 protein: CASNSGTLNEKLFF

clone size: few
V gene: TRBV24-1
D gene: TRBD1
J gene: TRBJ2-2
CDR3 protein: CATSDTTGANTGELFF

clone size: -
V gene: TRBV9
D gene: TRBD1
J gene: TRBJ1-2
CDR3 protein: CASSAFQGAGYGYTF

clone size: -
V gene: TRBV11-3
D gene: TRBD2
J gene: TRBJ2-3
CDR3 protein: CASSQTSGGAGTQYF

clone size: -
V gene: TRBV7-2
D gene: -
J gene: TRBJ2-7
CDR3 protein: CASSLAGGEQYF

clone size: -
V gene: TRBV2
D gene: TRBD2
J gene: TRBJ2-7
CDR3 protein: CASLRAGGTYEQYF

clone size: -
V gene: TRBV9
D gene: TRBD2
J gene: TRBJ2-3
CDR3 protein: CASSAHGWGGDTQYF

clone size: -
V gene: TRBV5-1
D gene: -
J gene: TRBJ1-2
CDR3 protein: CASSLVWWSRGDYTF

clone size: -
V gene: TRBV7-2
D gene: TRBD2
J gene: TRBJ2-5
CDR3 protein: CASSAGLASLETQYF

clone size: -
V gene: TRBV7-2
D gene: TRBD1
J gene: TRBJ1-1
CDR3 protein: CASGQGAFF

clone size: -
V gene: TRBV7-9
D gene: -
J gene: TRBJ1-2
CDR3 protein: CASSPGEYGYTF

clone size: -
V gene: TRBV5-4
D gene: -
J gene: TRBJ2-1
CDR3 protein: CASSWGAGRDEQFF

clone size: -
V gene: TRBV5-1
D gene: TRBD1
J gene: TRBJ1-2
CDR3 protein: CASSAAGGVYGYTF

clone size: -
V gene: TRBV7-2
D gene: TRBD1
J gene: TRBJ1-5
CDR3 protein: CASSPRDRPEGNQPQHF

clone size: -
V gene: TRBV10-2
D gene: TRBD1
J gene: TRBJ1-6
CDR3 protein: CASLGQGFNSPLHF

clone size: -
V gene: TRBV15
D gene: -
J gene: TRBJ2-1
CDR3 protein: CATTYPPGGRNEQFF

clone size: once
V gene: TRBV3-1/TRBV3-2
D gene: -
J gene: TRBJ1-2
CDR3 protein: CASSLQGREGYTF

clone size: -
V gene: TRBV3-1/TRBV3-2
D gene: TRBD1
J gene: TRBJ1-2
CDR3 protein: CASSPSTGIGYTF

clone size: -
V gene: TRBV3-1/TRBV3-2
D gene: -
J gene: TRBJ1-3
CDR3 protein: CASSQGGSGNTIYF

clone size: -
V gene: TRBV7-9
D gene: TRBD2
J gene: TRBJ2-1
CDR3 protein: CASSSLGTSGNRRAFF

clone size: -
V gene: TRBV3-1/TRBV3-2
D gene: -
J gene: TRBJ2-5
CDR3 protein: CASSLRGGGAVETQYF

clone size: -
V gene: TRBV5-1
D gene: TRBD2
J gene: TRBJ2-1
CDR3 protein: CASSLSRTSGGMEFF

clone size: -
V gene: TRBV9
D gene: -
J gene: TRBJ2-3
CDR3 protein: CASSSWAGWTDTQYF

clone size: -
V gene: TRBV7-2
D gene: -
J gene: TRBJ2-6
CDR3 protein: CASSDSSAGANVLTF

clone size: -
V gene: TRBV9
D gene: -
J gene: TRBJ1-2
CDR3 protein: CASSVGGLGAWGYTF

clone size: -
V gene: TRBV15
D gene: TRBD2
J gene: TRBJ2-7
CDR3 protein: CATGISSGSYEQYF

clone size: -
V gene: TRBV2
D gene: -
J gene: TRBJ1-3
CDR3 protein: CASAGESGNTIYF

clone size: -
V gene: TRBV3-1/TRBV3-2
D gene: -
J gene: TRBJ2-2
CDR3 protein: CASSSPRGTGRGELFF

clone size: -
V gene: TRBV12-3/TRBV12-4
D gene: TRBD1
J gene: TRBJ1-5
CDR3 protein: CASSDQGGQPQHF

clone size: -
V gene: TRBV30
D gene: -
J gene: TRBJ2-1
CDR3 protein: CAWSVPWGYNEQFF

clone size: -
V gene: TRBV27
D gene: -
J gene: TRBJ2-4
CDR3 protein: CASSLRGHWHF

clone size: -
V gene: TRBV5-1
D gene: -
J gene: TRBJ2-1
CDR3 protein: CASSLGGGLYNEQFF

clone size: -
V gene: TRBV24-1
D gene: -
J gene: TRBJ1-5
CDR3 protein: CATSTGKGNQPQHF

clone size: -
V gene: TRBV7-3
D gene: -
J gene: TRBJ2-1
CDR3 protein: CASSGSSYNEQFF